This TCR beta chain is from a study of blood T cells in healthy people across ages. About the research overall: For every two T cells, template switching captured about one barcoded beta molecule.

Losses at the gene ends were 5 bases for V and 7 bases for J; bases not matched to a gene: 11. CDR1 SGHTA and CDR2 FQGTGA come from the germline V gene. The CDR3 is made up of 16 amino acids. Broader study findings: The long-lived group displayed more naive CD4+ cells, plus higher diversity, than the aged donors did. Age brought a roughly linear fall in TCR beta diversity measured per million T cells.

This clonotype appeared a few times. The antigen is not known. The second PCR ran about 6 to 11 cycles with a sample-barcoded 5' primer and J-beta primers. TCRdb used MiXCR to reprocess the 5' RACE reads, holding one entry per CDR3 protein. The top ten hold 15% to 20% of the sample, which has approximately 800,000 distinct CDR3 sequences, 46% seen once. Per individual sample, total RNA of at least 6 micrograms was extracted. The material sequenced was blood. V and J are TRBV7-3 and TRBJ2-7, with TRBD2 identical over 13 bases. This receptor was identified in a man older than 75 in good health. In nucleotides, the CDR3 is TGTGCCAGCAGCCTAGGGACTAGCGGGATGGGGACTGAGCAGTACTTC. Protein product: CASSLGTSGMGTEQYF.